These 32 T cell receptor beta chains were sequenced from one sample in a study of cytomegalovirus exposure and HLA in healthy donors. The study ran its PCR with 60 Vbeta and 13 Jbeta primers. The data were produced by immunoSEQ multiplex PCR, yet TCRdb's version contains in-frame clones alone and is incomplete. The table shows about 95,000 clones, with around 79% occurring only once. The sample consisted of PBMCs. All receptors come from a middle-aged woman in good health and CMV-seronegative.

The chain recombines TRBV5-6 with TRBJ2-7; weak D call: TRBD1 (6 bases). The germline V gene has CDR1 SGHDT and CDR2 YYEEEE. V lost 0 bases, J lost 7 bases, and 14 bases lay in between. The CDR3 spans 14 residues. The CDR3 spells CASSLAGTLREQYF. CDR3 coding DNA: TGTGCCAGCAGCTTGGCCGGGACACTCAGGGAGCAGTACTTC.

The rearrangement joins TRBV30 to TRBJ1-1; TRBD1 matches 7 bases. V lost 8 bases and J lost 1; bases outside the gene matches: 13. Germline CDR1 and CDR2: GTSNPN and SVGIG (reference sequence). The CDR3 contains 15 residues. The CDR3 DNA sequence: TGTGCCAGAAACAGGGGACCCCCTGGGAACACTGAAGCTTTCTTT. Translation gives CARNRGPPGNTEAFF.

J is TRBJ2-2 and V is TRBV4-3; D not certain. CDR1 and CDR2 (germline): LGHNA, YSLEER. The CDR3 is 17 amino acids. V shed 4 bases and J shed 1 base, with 16 bases lying between them. CDR3 loop: CASSPSPPQQNTGELFF. In nucleotides, the CDR3 is TGCGCCAGCAGCCCCTCCCCTCCACAGCAGAACACCGGGGAGCTGTTTTTT.

This clone was recorded once. This chain links TRBV4-1 with TRBJ1-4; the D gene is possibly TRBD1 (5 bases). CDR1 is MGHRA, CDR2 YSYEKL, per germline. The CDR3 loop spans 15 amino acids. Trimming cost V 1 base and J 4 bases, with 10 bases left between them. The CDR3 is CASSQVGGYNEKLFF. CDR3 DNA: TGCGCCAGCAGCCAAGTGGGGGGTTATAATGAAAAACTGTTTTTT.

The chain has TRBV9 and TRBJ2-5, with 10 bases fitting TRBD2. Germline trimming cut 3 bases from V and 5 bases from J; bases unmatched to any gene: 7. The CDR3 has 15 residues. CDR1 SGDLS and CDR2 YYNGEE come from the germline V gene. The CDR3 DNA sequence: TGTGCCAGCAGCGCCGGAGGTAGCGGGAGGGAGACCCAGTACTTC. As protein: CASSAGGSGRETQYF.

The sample holds one count of this clone. The chain links TRBV18 to TRBJ1-1, with 9 bases matching TRBD1. The CDR3 is made up of 13 amino acids. Trimming cost V 6 bases and J 3 bases; bases outside gene matches: 2. Germline V gene data show CDR1 as KGHSH and CDR2 as LQKENI. This CDR3 reads CASSRQGDTEAFF. As DNA, the CDR3 is TGTGCCAGCTCGCGACAGGGGGACACTGAAGCTTTCTTT.

The chain combines TRBV30 with TRBJ1-3; D is undetermined. Trimming shortened V by 3 bases and J by 0 bases, and 6 bases separated the two germline ends. The CDR3 contains 13 residues. Germline lookup yields CDR1 GTSNPN and CDR2 SVGIG (reference sequence). CDR3 residues: CAWRRSSGNTIYF. CDR3 coding DNA: TGTGCCTGGAGACGGTCCTCTGGAAACACCATATATTTT.

V gene TRBV19 combines with J gene TRBJ1-5; TRBD1 matches 9 bases. CDR1 and CDR2 from the germline V gene are LNHDA and SQIVND (reference sequence). Unmatched junction bases numbered 7, after V lost 4 bases and J lost 6 bases. CDR3 length: 15 residues. The CDR3 spells CASSRGTGSRQPQHF. CDR3 sequence (DNA): TGTGCCAGTAGTAGGGGGACAGGGTCTCGTCAGCCCCAGCATTTT.

This clone was picked up a small number of times. The V and J genes are TRBV6-5 and TRBJ1-3, with TRBD1 as a possible D gene (6 bases). Trimming shortened V by 11 bases and J by 1 base, and 9 bases separated the two germline ends. In germline, CDR1 is MNHEY, CDR2 SVGAGI. This CDR3 has 12 residues. CDR3 in amino acids: CAAGASGNTIYF. As DNA, the CDR3 is TGTGCCGCAGGGGCGTCTGGAAACACCATATATTTT.

The rearrangement links TRBV6-6 to TRBJ1-5; D is perhaps TRBD1 (5 bases). Germline CDR1 reads MNHNY; CDR2 reads SVGAGI (reference sequence). This CDR3 has 16 amino acids. Trimming pared 5 bases from V and 1 base from J, leaving 15 bases between. CDR3 nucleotide sequence: TGTGCCAGCAGTAACATCAGGGTACAAAGCAATCAGCCCCAGCATTTT. The encoded protein is CASSNIRVQSNQPQHF.

V is TRBV18 and J is TRBJ2-7, with D possibly matching TRBD1 (6 bases). CDR3 size: 17 residues. V was cut by 4 bases and J by 0 bases, with 19 bases left in between. Germline CDR1 reads KGHSH; CDR2 reads LQKENI. The CDR3: CASSRQPSRTDSYEQYF. CDR3 coding DNA: TGTGCCAGCTCACGGCAACCGTCTAGGACAGACTCCTACGAGCAGTACTTC. Drawing the rest from reference TRBV18 and TRBJ2-7, the complete variable domain is NAGVMQNPRHLVRRRGQEARLRCSPMKGHSHVYWYRQLPEEGLKFMVYLQKENIIDESGMPKERFSAEFPKEGPSILRIQQVVRGDSAAYFCASSRQPSRTDSYEQYFGPGTRLTVT.

This chain joins TRBV5-8 and TRBJ2-7; D is unclear. The CDR3 is made up of 13 amino acids. V shed 4 bases and J shed 1 base, with 9 bases lying between them. The germline gives CDR1 SGHTS, CDR2 YDEGEE. CDR3 region: CASSHFASYEQYF. In DNA, the CDR3 is TGTGCCAGCAGCCACTTCGCATCCTACGAGCAGTACTTC.

This clone was picked up a small number of times. The rearrangement uses TRBV7-2 and TRBJ1-1; 7 bases agree with TRBD1. Germline V gene lookup returns CDR1 SGHTA and CDR2 FQGNSA. Unmatched junction bases numbered 7, after V lost 5 bases and J lost 1 base. This CDR3 is 15 amino acids long. The CDR3 nucleotides are TGTGCCAGCAGCCTCCGACAGGGTCGGAACACTGAAGCTTTCTTT. It is translated as CASSLRQGRNTEAFF.

This clone was seen more than once but under ten times. The CDR3 region is CASSYPFGVANTEAFF. CDR3 bases: TGTGCCAGCAGTTACCCCTTCGGAGTGGCTAACACTGAAGCTTTCTTT. V is TRBV6-6 and J is TRBJ1-1; unclear D gene. Germline V gene lookup returns CDR1 MNHNY and CDR2 SVGAGI (reference sequence). The CDR3 loop spans 16 amino acids. The V end was cut by 2 bases, the J end by 2 bases, with 15 bases between.

This clone was observed a handful of times. J is TRBJ1-6 and V is TRBV7-9, with D possibly being TRBD1 (6 bases). The CDR3 is made up of 15 amino acids. Germline assignment: CDR1 SEHNR and CDR2 FQNEAQ (reference sequence). V was cut by 0 bases and J by 7 bases, with 10 bases left in between. The CDR3 is CASSLAGAKNSPLHF. CDR3 in DNA: TGTGCCAGCAGCTTAGCGGGGGCTAAAAATTCACCCCTCCACTTT.

V and J are TRBV7-2 and TRBJ1-1; possibly TRBD1 for D (6 bases). V lost 5 bases and J 1 base, leaving 14 bases between the germline ends. Germline loops: CDR1 SGHTA, CDR2 FQGNSA. The CDR3 length is 15 residues. CDR3 residues: CASSDDVGGNTEAFF. The CDR3 bases are TGTGCCAGCAGCGACGACGTAGGGGGGAACACTGAAGCTTTCTTT.

The rearrangement joins TRBV2 to TRBJ1-1, with 7 nucleotides matching TRBD1. The CDR3 contains 14 residues. V lost 6 bases and J lost 6; bases outside the gene matches: 10. Germline-derived CDR1 and CDR2 are SNHLY and FYNNEI. The CDR3 reads CASSPQGLTAEAFF. The CDR3 DNA reads TGTGCCAGCAGCCCACAGGGGCTTACGGCTGAAGCTTTCTTT.

This clone was counted between two and nine times. V usage is TRBV6-6 and J usage is TRBJ2-3; D gene uncertain. Germline V gene lookup returns CDR1 MNHNY and CDR2 SVGAGI (reference sequence). The CDR3 is 15 residues long. Trimming shortened V by 5 bases and J by 1 base, and 13 bases separated the two germline ends. The DNA for the CDR3 is TGTGCCAGCAGTCCCCCCCAGGCCCGCACAGATACGCAGTATTTT. This codes for CASSPPQARTDTQYF.

The chain recombines TRBV30 with TRBJ1-1; no definite D call. From germline, CDR1 is GTSNPN and CDR2 SVGIG (reference sequence). Trimming left V 1 base short and J 4 bases short, with 7 bases between. The CDR3 has 12 amino acids. CDR3 amino acids: CAWSASTTEAFF. CDR3 DNA sequence: TGTGCCTGGAGTGCTTCTACCACTGAAGCTTTCTTT.

This clone turned up a few times. The rearrangement joins TRBV9 to TRBJ2-3, with TRBD1 identical over 12 bases. Per germline, CDR1 SGDLS and CDR2 YYNGEE. J was trimmed by 4 bases and V by 4 bases; bases with no gene match: 4. CDR3 length equals 15 residues. The CDR3, as DNA: TGTGCCAGCAGCAAGGGACAGGGGGCCCCAGATACGCAGTATTTT. Its translation is CASSKGQGAPDTQYF.

This chain connects TRBV6-4 to TRBJ2-5, with a weak D call TRBD2 (5 bases). CDR1 is MRHNA and CDR2 is SNTAGT in the germline V gene. V was clipped by 1 base and J by 5 bases, with 20 bases between them. This CDR3 is built from 17 residues. CDR3 loop: CASSDWPPVARRETQYF. CDR3 in DNA: TGTGCCAGCAGTGACTGGCCCCCGGTAGCTAGGAGGGAGACCCAGTACTTC.

Worth noting for this clone: The sample contains more than one DNA sequence encoding this CDR3. The V gene is TRBV7-9, the J gene TRBJ1-2; TRBD1 matches at 7 bases. From germline, CDR1 is SEHNR and CDR2 FQNEAQ (reference sequence). J was trimmed by 6 bases and V by 5 bases; bases with no gene match: 12. This CDR3 spans 15 amino acids. Written as DNA, the CDR3 is TGTGCCAGCAGCCCACGGACAGGAGGTGTTGATGGCTACACCTTC. It yields the protein CASSPRTGGVDGYTF.

The chain links TRBV28 to TRBJ1-1; D gene uncertain. Per the germline V gene, CDR1 is MDHEN and CDR2 is SYDVKM. CDR3 length equals 13 residues. With 7 bases removed from V and 9 bases from J, the gap between germline ends came to 18 bases. Here the CDR3 reads CASTSRGKTKAFF. As DNA, the CDR3 is TGTGCCAGCACCTCCCGGGGAAAGACGAAAGCTTTCTTT. The whole variable domain, remainder taken from reference TRBV28 and TRBJ1-1, is DVKVTQSSRYLVKRTGEKVFLECVQDMDHENMFWYRQDPGLGLRLIYFSYDVKMKEKGDIPEGYSVSREKKERFSLILESASTNQTSMYLCASTSRGKTKAFFGQGTRLTVV.

V usage is TRBV6-6 and J usage is TRBJ2-7; tentative D call: TRBD1 (5 bases). Per the germline V gene, CDR1 is MNHNY and CDR2 is SVGAGI (reference sequence). Trimming took off 6 bases at V and 4 bases at J, with 10 bases between the two ends. The CDR3 loop spans 12 amino acids. CDR3 protein: CASRLRQYEQYF. The CDR3 coding sequence is TGTGCCAGCAGACTTCGACAGTACGAGCAGTACTTC.

The chain joins TRBV13 to TRBJ2-5; 9 bases fit TRBD1. This CDR3 spans 16 amino acids. The germline CDR1 and CDR2 sequences are PRHDT and FYEKMQ (reference sequence). Trimming took 2 bases from V and 5 from J; bases not matched to a gene: 9. This CDR3 is CASSLFLQGAEETQYF. The CDR3 DNA follows: TGTGCCAGCAGCTTATTTCTACAGGGGGCGGAGGAGACCCAGTACTTC.

The chain is built from TRBV27 and TRBJ1-5; D ambiguous. From germline, CDR1 is MNHEY and CDR2 SMNVEV (reference sequence). The CDR3 totals 15 residues. The germline V and J ends were trimmed by 0 bases and 0 bases, with 6 bases remaining between them. CDR3 in DNA: TGTGCCAGCAGTTTATCCTTTTATAGCAATCAGCCCCAGCATTTT. Its translation is CASSLSFYSNQPQHF.

The chain uses TRBV5-1 and TRBJ2-1, with TRBD1 as a possible D gene (5 bases). Germline CDR1 SGHRS, CDR2 YFSETQ. V was shortened by 0 bases and J by 6 bases, with 10 bases between the two germline ends. The CDR3 contains 14 residues. CDR3 residues: CASSLAQGPNEQFF. The CDR3 nucleotides are TGCGCCAGCAGCTTGGCCCAGGGCCCCAATGAGCAGTTCTTC.

The chain is built from TRBV19 and TRBJ1-1; D ambiguous. Germline V gene sequence: CDR1 LNHDA, CDR2 SQIVND (reference sequence). CDR3 size: 12 residues. Trimming cost V 7 bases and J 0 bases, with 6 bases left between them. CDR3 DNA sequence: TGTGCCAGTACCGCGGTGAACACTGAAGCTTTCTTT. It specifies CASTAVNTEAFF. The full variable domain, in which reference TRBV19 and TRBJ1-1 provide the parts outside the CDR3, is DGGITQSPKYLFRKEGQNVTLSCEQNLNHDAMYWYRQDPGQGLRLIYYSQIVNDFQKGDIAEGYSVSREKKESFPLTVTSAQKNPTAFYLCASTAVNTEAFFGQGTRLTVV.

The chain uses TRBV14 and TRBJ1-3; TRBD1 is a possible D gene (6 bases). Deletions cut 4 bases from V and 0 bases from J, with 10 bases between. This CDR3 has 15 residues. CDR1 and CDR2 (germline): SGHDN, FVKESK. This CDR3 is CASSPADSSGNTIYF. In nucleotides, the CDR3 is TGTGCCAGCAGCCCTGCGGACAGCTCTGGAAACACCATATATTTT.

This chain connects TRBV4-1 to TRBJ1-2; D call uncertain. From germline, CDR1 is MGHRA and CDR2 YSYEKL. Deletions cut 0 bases from V and 2 bases from J, with 13 bases between. The CDR3 has 16 residues. The CDR3 bases are TGCGCCAGCAGCCAAGATACGCGGGCTTGGAACTATGGCTACACCTTC. Its translation: CASSQDTRAWNYGYTF.

The CDR3 DNA reads as TGTGCCAGCAGACCCGGGAGGCGGGATCAAGGCTACACCTTC. It is translated as CASRPGRRDQGYTF. The rearrangement links TRBV6-5 to TRBJ1-2; D ambiguous. V was trimmed by 6 bases and J by 8 bases, leaving 19 bases between them. The CDR3 contains 14 residues. The germline CDR1 and CDR2 sequences are MNHEY and SVGAGI.

The rearrangement uses TRBV7-2 and TRBJ1-2; 10 bases are a match to TRBD1. Germline V gene lookup returns CDR1 SGHTA and CDR2 FQGNSA. This CDR3 has 16 residues. After removal of 5 bases from V and 9 bases from J, the junction contained 15 bases not matched to a gene. The CDR3 protein is CASSVSSPGQGGSYTF. As DNA, the CDR3 is TGTGCCAGCAGCGTTAGCTCCCCTGGACAGGGGGGAAGCTACACCTTC.